The 23 T cell receptor beta chains presented below share a single source sample, sequenced in a study of blood T cell repertoires in COVID-19. Here immunoSEQ multiplex PCR was the method, and the copy in TCRdb shows in-frame clones only, minus some. The table has about 150,000 clones, approximately 80% seen once. Sequenced sample: peripheral blood. The receptors were gathered from a man aged 60 to 69 with acute or convalescent COVID-19.

The chain recombines TRBV19 with TRBJ1-1; TRBD1 matches 8 bases. Germline V gene data show CDR1 as LNHDA and CDR2 as SQIVND (reference sequence). This CDR3 is 15 amino acids long. V was pared by 7 bases and J by 1 base, with 8 bases of the junction left unmatched. The chain's CDR3 is CASKRAGGPNTEAFF. In DNA, the CDR3 is TGTGCCAGTAAAAGGGCAGGGGGCCCGAACACTGAAGCTTTCTTT.

The chain carries TRBV28 and TRBJ2-1; D might be TRBD2 (6 bases). This CDR3 has 15 amino acids. Germline CDR1 is MDHEN and CDR2 is SYDVKM. The V end lost 3 bases, the J end lost 3 bases, and 12 bases lay between the germline ends. The CDR3: CASSFLTRDYNEQFF. The CDR3 coding sequence is TGTGCCAGCAGTTTTCTGACTAGGGACTACAATGAGCAGTTCTTC.

This sequence joins TRBV5-1 and TRBJ2-3; 8 bases line up with TRBD1. CDR3 length: 15 residues. Germline V gene lookup returns CDR1 SGHRS and CDR2 YFSETQ. The V gene end was trimmed by 4 bases and the J gene end by 5 bases; junction bases not matched to a gene: 9. As DNA, the CDR3 is TGCGCCAGCAGCGTGGACAGGGCGGTAGGAGATACGCAGTATTTT. Protein product: CASSVDRAVGDTQYF.

This clone came up many times. The chain carries TRBV5-1 and TRBJ1-4; weak D call: TRBD1 (5 bases). Germline lookup yields CDR1 SGHRS and CDR2 YFSETQ. The CDR3 spans 13 residues. Trimming pared 3 bases from V and 7 bases from J, leaving 10 bases between. Here the CDR3 reads CASSSRVGEKLFF. The CDR3 DNA is TGCGCCAGCAGCTCCAGGGTGGGTGAAAAACTGTTTTTT.

V and J are TRBV5-5 and TRBJ1-2, with 7 bases fitting TRBD1. J was trimmed by 2 bases and V by 4 bases; bases with no gene match: 2. CDR3 length: 13 residues. The germline gives CDR1 SGHKS, CDR2 YYEKEE (reference sequence). The chain's CDR3 is CASSPTGNYGYTF. The CDR3 DNA reads TGTGCCAGCAGCCCGACAGGGAACTATGGCTACACCTTC. The full variable domain, rest sourced from reference TRBV5-5 and TRBJ1-2, is DAGVTQSPTHLIKTRGQQVTLRCSPISGHKSVSWYQQVLGQGPQFIFQYYEKEERGRGNFPDRFSARQFPNYSSELNVNALLLGDSALYLCASSPTGNYGYTFGSGTRLTVV.

CDR3 protein: CASSFSRTDSGNTIYF. CDR3 in DNA: TGTGCCAGCAGTTTCTCAAGGACAGACTCTGGAAACACCATATATTTT. The chain carries TRBV6-5 and TRBJ1-3; tentative D call: TRBD1 (6 bases). V shed 4 bases and J shed 0 bases, with 13 bases lying between them. From germline, CDR1 is MNHEY and CDR2 SVGAGI. The CDR3 contains 16 residues.

The chain carries TRBV19 and TRBJ1-6, with 8 positions matching TRBD1. V trimming: 5 bases; J trimming: 9 bases; junction bases outside the gene matches: 6. CDR3 length: 14 residues. Germline V gives CDR1 LNHDA, CDR2 SQIVND (reference sequence). CDR3 DNA sequence: TGTGCCAGTAGTGACAGGGGTTTATTTTCACCCCTCCACTTT. This translates into CASSDRGLFSPLHF.

The J gene is TRBJ1-2, the V gene TRBV10-3, with TRBD1 as a possible D gene (6 bases). The ends were cut back, 5 bases at V and 8 bases at J, with 12 bases in the middle. CDR1 is ENHRY, CDR2 SYGVKD, per germline. The CDR3 is 12 residues long. The DNA of the CDR3 is TGTGCCATCAGTTCAGGGGTTGGGGGCTACACCTTC. This translates into CAISSGVGGYTF.

The gene calls are TRBV3-1 (or the pseudogene TRBV3-2) and TRBJ1-1; D remains unclear. Germline CDR1 and CDR2: LGHDT and YNNKEL (reference sequence). V was pared by 9 bases and J by 3 bases, with 14 bases between. The CDR3 sequence is 13 residues long. Here the CDR3 DNA reads TGTGCCAGAACAAGCCAGGTGGACACTGAAGCTTTCTTT. Protein product: CARTSQVDTEAFF.

This chain links TRBV9 with TRBJ1-1; TRBD1 aligns across 9 bases. The CDR3 runs to 15 residues. CDR1 is SGDLS, CDR2 YYNGEE, per germline. The ends lost 4 bases at V and 3 bases at J; junction bases unmatched: 7. This chain's CDR3 is CASSPQGQGDTEAFF. CDR3 in DNA: TGTGCCAGCAGCCCACAGGGACAGGGAGACACTGAAGCTTTCTTT.

The chain links TRBV7-2 to TRBJ2-3, with D perhaps matching TRBD1 (6 bases). V was pared by 5 bases and J by 2 bases, with 17 bases between. Germline V gives CDR1 SGHTA, CDR2 FQGNSA. The CDR3 totals 16 residues. CDR3 nucleotide sequence: TGTGCCAGCAGCCCCGGTGGGGGCACGTTCACAGATACGCAGTATTTT. As protein: CASSPGGGTFTDTQYF.

The chain links TRBV5-1 to TRBJ2-2; TRBD1 matches 7 bases. V lost 2 bases and J lost 7; bases outside the gene matches: 8. The CDR3 consists of 15 residues. Germline V gives CDR1 SGHRS, CDR2 YFSETQ. Written as DNA, the CDR3 is TGCGCCAGCAGCTTCAATACAGGGGACGGCGGGGAGCTGTTTTTT. Translation: CASSFNTGDGGELFF.

The V gene is TRBV5-6, the J gene TRBJ2-3, with D maybe TRBD2 (6 bases). The CDR3 has 15 residues. Per germline, CDR1 SGHDT and CDR2 YYEEEE. The germline V and J ends were trimmed by 2 bases and 0 bases, with 10 bases remaining between them. The CDR3 nucleotides read TGTGCCAGCAGCTTAGGAGGGACTAGCACAGATACGCAGTATTTT. Encoded protein: CASSLGGTSTDTQYF.

The rearrangement joins TRBV18 to TRBJ2-4; 9 nucleotides align to TRBD1. The V segment lost 4 bases and the J segment 0 bases; nucleotides outside the gene matches: 10. Germline loops: CDR1 KGHSH, CDR2 LQKENI. This CDR3 has 18 amino acids. In nucleotides, the CDR3 is TGTGCCAGCTCACGTGGACAGGGGAGGGCCGAAGCCAAAAACATTCAGTACTTC. It is translated as CASSRGQGRAEAKNIQYF.

The chain is built from TRBV18 and TRBJ1-1, with unresolved D. The CDR3 totals 13 residues. From germline, CDR1 is KGHSH and CDR2 LQKENI. V gave up 0 bases and J gave up 4 bases, with 6 bases separating them. CDR3 residues: CASSPPSGTEAFF. The CDR3 DNA follows: TGTGCCAGCTCACCACCTTCAGGCACTGAAGCTTTCTTT.

The gene calls are TRBV10-3 and TRBJ1-5; 8 bases agree with TRBD1. The CDR3 is made up of 14 amino acids. Germline-derived CDR1 and CDR2 are ENHRY and SYGVKD. The V gene end was trimmed by 5 bases and the J gene end by 5 bases; junction bases not matched to a gene: 5. The CDR3 protein is CAISNQGADQPQHF. The CDR3 DNA reads TGTGCCATCAGTAATCAGGGGGCGGATCAGCCCCAGCATTTT.

Written as DNA, the CDR3 is TGTGCCAGTAGTCTCTTAGCGGGAGGTTACAATGAGCAGTTCTTC. Protein: CASSLLAGGYNEQFF. The chain has TRBV19 and TRBJ2-1, with 10 positions matching TRBD2. The CDR3 is 15 amino acids. Trimming at V came to 5 bases and at J to 4 bases, leaving 5 bases not matched to a gene. Germline V gives CDR1 LNHDA, CDR2 SQIVND (reference sequence).

The rearrangement links TRBV5-4 to TRBJ1-6; D might be TRBD1 (5 bases). The germline V gene has CDR1 SGHNT and CDR2 YYREEE (reference sequence). With 0 bases removed from V and 6 bases from J, the gap between germline ends came to 7 bases. The CDR3 consists of 14 residues. CDR3: CASSLAGPNSPLHF. CDR3 nucleotides: TGTGCCAGCAGCTTGGCAGGGCCTAATTCACCCCTCCACTTT. Full variable domain (rest looked up from reference TRBV5-4 and TRBJ1-6): ETGVTQSPTHLIKTRGQQVTLRCSSQSGHNTVSWYQQALGQGPQFIFQYYREEENGRGNFPPRFSGLQFPNYSSELNVNALELDDSALYLCASSLAGPNSPLHFGNGTRLTVT.

V is TRBV5-3 and J is TRBJ2-1; 8 bases are a match to TRBD2. TRBV5-3 belongs to the ORF category, with a function that is uncertain. The CDR3 is made up of 16 amino acids. J gave up 4 bases and V 5 bases, and 11 bases lay outside the gene matches. CDR3 protein: CARSSRSGGAYNEQFF. CDR3 nucleotide sequence: TGTGCCAGAAGTTCCAGGTCCGGGGGGGCTTACAATGAGCAGTTCTTC.

The chain carries TRBV3-1 (or the pseudogene TRBV3-2) and TRBJ1-2; D is unresolved. CDR3 length: 14 residues. V dropped 0 bases and J dropped 5 bases, with 10 bases sitting between them. Germline V lookup: CDR1 LGHDT, CDR2 YNNKEL (reference sequence). The CDR3 loop reads CASSQDSVGYGYTF. In DNA form, the CDR3 reads TGTGCCAGCAGCCAAGACAGTGTCGGGTATGGCTACACCTTC.

This chain links TRBV12-3 or TRBV12-4 with TRBJ2-7; 7 bases are a match to TRBD1. This CDR3 region has 13 residues. J lost 2 bases, V lost 8 bases, and 6 bases had no gene match. Here the CDR3 reads CASSRGQAYEQYF. In DNA, the CDR3 is TGTGCCAGCTCGAGGGGGCAGGCCTACGAGCAGTACTTC.

This clone was counted only a few times. The same CDR3 arises from other DNA sequences in this sample as well. The rearrangement links TRBV2 to TRBJ1-6; D ambiguous. Germline CDR1 and CDR2: SNHLY and FYNNEI. The V end was cut by 3 bases, the J end by 6 bases, with 3 bases between. CDR3 length: 12 amino acids. For the CDR3, the DNA is TGTGCCAGCAGTGACAGTAATTCACCCCTCCACTTT. Translated, it gives CASSDSNSPLHF.

The chain links TRBV9 to TRBJ1-4; D unclear. The V end lost 1 base, the J end lost 5 bases, and 15 bases lay between the germline ends. CDR3 size: 16 residues. The V gene's germline CDR1 is SGDLS and CDR2 YYNGEE. CDR3 amino acids: CASSVHNSLKNEKLFF. As DNA, the CDR3 is TGTGCCAGCAGCGTACACAACAGCTTGAAGAATGAAAAACTGTTTTTT.